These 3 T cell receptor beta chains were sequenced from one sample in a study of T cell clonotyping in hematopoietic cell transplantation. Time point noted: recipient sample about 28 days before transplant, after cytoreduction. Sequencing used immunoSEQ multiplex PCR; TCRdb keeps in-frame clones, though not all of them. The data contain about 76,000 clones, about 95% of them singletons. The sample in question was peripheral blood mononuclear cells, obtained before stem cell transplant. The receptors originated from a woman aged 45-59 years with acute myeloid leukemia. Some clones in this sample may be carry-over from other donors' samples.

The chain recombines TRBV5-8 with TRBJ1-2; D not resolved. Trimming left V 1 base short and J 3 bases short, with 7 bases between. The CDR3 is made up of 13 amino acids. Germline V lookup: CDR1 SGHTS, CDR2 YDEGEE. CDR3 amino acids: CASSLSGYYGYTF. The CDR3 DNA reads TGTGCCAGCAGCTTGTCAGGTTACTATGGCTACACCTTC.

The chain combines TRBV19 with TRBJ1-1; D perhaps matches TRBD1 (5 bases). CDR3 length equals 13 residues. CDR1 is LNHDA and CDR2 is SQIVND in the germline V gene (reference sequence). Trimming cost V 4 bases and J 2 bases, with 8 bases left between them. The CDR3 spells CASSNQGNTEAFF. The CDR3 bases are TGTGCCAGTAGTAATCAGGGCAACACTGAAGCTTTCTTT.

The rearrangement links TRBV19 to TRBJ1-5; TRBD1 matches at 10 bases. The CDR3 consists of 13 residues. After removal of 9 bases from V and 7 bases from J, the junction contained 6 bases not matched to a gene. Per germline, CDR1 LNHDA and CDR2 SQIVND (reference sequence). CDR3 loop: CASGGTGDQPQHF. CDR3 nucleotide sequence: TGTGCCAGCGGAGGGACAGGGGACCAGCCCCAGCATTTT.